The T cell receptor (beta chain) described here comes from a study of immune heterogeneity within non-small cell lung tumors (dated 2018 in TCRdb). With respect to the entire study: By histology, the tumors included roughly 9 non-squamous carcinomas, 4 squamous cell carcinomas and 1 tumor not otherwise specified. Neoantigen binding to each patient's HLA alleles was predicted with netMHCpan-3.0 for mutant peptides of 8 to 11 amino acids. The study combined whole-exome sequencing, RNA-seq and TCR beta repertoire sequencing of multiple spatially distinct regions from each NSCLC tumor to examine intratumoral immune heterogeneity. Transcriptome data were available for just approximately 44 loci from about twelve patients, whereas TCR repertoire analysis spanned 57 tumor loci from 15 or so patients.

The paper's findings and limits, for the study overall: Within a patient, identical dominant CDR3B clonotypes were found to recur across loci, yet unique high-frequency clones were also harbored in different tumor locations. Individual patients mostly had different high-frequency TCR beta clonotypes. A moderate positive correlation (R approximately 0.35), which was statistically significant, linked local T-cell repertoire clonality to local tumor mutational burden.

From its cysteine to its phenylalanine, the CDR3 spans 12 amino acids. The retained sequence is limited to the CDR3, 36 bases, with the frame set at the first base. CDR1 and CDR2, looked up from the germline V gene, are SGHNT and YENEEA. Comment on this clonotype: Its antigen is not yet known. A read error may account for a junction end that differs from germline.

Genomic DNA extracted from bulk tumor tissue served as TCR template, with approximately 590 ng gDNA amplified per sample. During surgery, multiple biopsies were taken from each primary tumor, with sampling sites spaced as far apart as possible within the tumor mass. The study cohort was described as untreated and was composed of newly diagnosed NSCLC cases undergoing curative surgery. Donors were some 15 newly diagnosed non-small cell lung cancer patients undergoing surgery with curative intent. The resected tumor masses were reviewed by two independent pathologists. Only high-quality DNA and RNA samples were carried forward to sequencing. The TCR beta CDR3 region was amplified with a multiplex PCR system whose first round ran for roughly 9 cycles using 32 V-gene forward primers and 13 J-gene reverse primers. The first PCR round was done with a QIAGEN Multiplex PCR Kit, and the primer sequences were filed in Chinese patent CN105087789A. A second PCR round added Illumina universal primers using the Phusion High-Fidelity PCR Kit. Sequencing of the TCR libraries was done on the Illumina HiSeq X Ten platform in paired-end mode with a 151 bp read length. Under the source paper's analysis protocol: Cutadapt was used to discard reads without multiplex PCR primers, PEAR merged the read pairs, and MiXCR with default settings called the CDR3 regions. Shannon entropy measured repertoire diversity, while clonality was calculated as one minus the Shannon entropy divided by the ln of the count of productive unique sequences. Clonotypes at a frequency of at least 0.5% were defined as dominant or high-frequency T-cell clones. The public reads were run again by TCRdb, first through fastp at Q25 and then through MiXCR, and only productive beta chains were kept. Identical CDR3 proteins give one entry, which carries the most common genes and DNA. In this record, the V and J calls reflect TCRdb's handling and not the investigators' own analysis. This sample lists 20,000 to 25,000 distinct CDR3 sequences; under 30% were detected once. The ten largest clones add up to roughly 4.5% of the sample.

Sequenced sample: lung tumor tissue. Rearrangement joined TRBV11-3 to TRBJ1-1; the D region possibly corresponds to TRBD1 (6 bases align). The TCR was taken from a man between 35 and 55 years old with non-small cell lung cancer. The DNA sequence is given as TGTGCCAGCAGCCTCAGGGACACTGTAGCTTTCTTT. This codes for CASSLRDTVAFF. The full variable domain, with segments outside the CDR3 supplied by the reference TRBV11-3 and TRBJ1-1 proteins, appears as EAGVVQSPRYKIIEKKQPVAFWCNPISGHNTLYWYLQNLGQGPELLIRYENEEAVDDSQLPKDRFSAERLKGVDSTLKIQPAELGDSAVYLCASSLRDTVAFFGQGTRLTVV.